One sample yielded the 16 T cell receptor beta chains listed below, sequenced in a study of shared clonotypes between healthy human individuals. The table came from immunoSEQ multiplex PCR; TCRdb's copy has only in-frame clones and leaves some out. Among around 2,000,000 clones listed, approximately 94% were seen once. Naivety among CD8 cells was defined by CD45RO negativity and positive CCR7 selection, thereby excluding terminally differentiated effector memory CD45RA+ cells. Sequenced: naive CD8+ T cells sorted from blood. Source of these receptors: a man younger than 35 in good health.

This clone was counted only a few times. Other DNA sequences within the sample encode an identical CDR3. J is TRBJ2-3 and V is TRBV5-6; no clear D. V gave up 0 bases and J gave up 8 bases, with 4 bases separating them. CDR3 size: 11 residues. CDR1 SGHDT and CDR2 YYEEEE come from the germline V gene. CDR3 nucleotides: TGTGCCAGCAGCTTGGGAGGTACGCAGTATTTT. Encoded protein: CASSLGGTQYF.

The V call is TRBV14, the J call TRBJ2-7, with 10 bases fitting TRBD2. The CDR3 runs 15 residues. CDR1 SGHDN and CDR2 FVKESK come from the germline V gene. The V segment lost 4 bases and the J segment 0 bases; nucleotides outside the gene matches: 3. The CDR3 sequence is CASSPVAGGSYEQYF. The DNA of the CDR3 is TGTGCCAGCAGCCCGGTAGCGGGGGGCTCCTACGAGCAGTACTTC.

The J gene is TRBJ1-5, the V gene TRBV15; the D gene is possibly TRBD1 (6 bases). Trimming took off 5 bases at V and 6 bases at J, with 11 bases between the two ends. Germline V lookup: CDR1 LNHNV, CDR2 YYDKDF (reference sequence). The CDR3 spans 13 residues. Here the CDR3 reads CATSEGGSQPQHF. DNA for the CDR3: TGTGCCACCAGCGAGGGGGGAAGTCAGCCCCAGCATTTT.

The chain carries TRBV13 and TRBJ2-5; perhaps TRBD1 as D (7 bases). The V gene's germline CDR1 is PRHDT and CDR2 FYEKMQ (reference sequence). Deletions cut 5 bases from V and 5 bases from J, with 12 bases between. This CDR3 has 13 amino acids. DNA for the CDR3: TGTGCCAGCAGCATGACAGGGACTGAGACCCAGTACTTC. This translates into CASSMTGTETQYF.

The chain carries TRBV5-6 and TRBJ2-7; 7 nucleotides align to TRBD2. The germline V gene encodes CDR1 SGHDT and CDR2 YYEEEE. V gave up 4 bases and J gave up 7 bases; unmatched junction bases: 5. The CDR3 has 12 amino acids. CDR3 DNA: TGTGCCAGCAGCCGGGAGGCTGGGGAGCAGTACTTC. It specifies CASSREAGEQYF.

This chain links TRBV11-2 with TRBJ2-7; D is unclear. The CDR3 is 15 residues long. Looked up from germline, CDR1 is SGHAT and CDR2 is FQNNGV. The V end was cut by 1 base, the J end by 1 base, with 11 bases between. The CDR3, as DNA: TGTGCCAGCAGCTTAGTGGACCTGGGGTCCTACGAGCAGTACTTC. It encodes CASSLVDLGSYEQYF.

V gene TRBV2 combines with J gene TRBJ2-1; 8 positions agree with TRBD2. This CDR3 is built from 16 residues. V lost 4 bases, J lost 2 bases, and 7 bases stayed unmatched. Germline-derived CDR1 and CDR2 are SNHLY and FYNNEI. DNA of the CDR3: TGTGCCAGCAGTGGCTTAGCGGGAAACCCCTACAATGAGCAGTTCTTC. Its translation: CASSGLAGNPYNEQFF. The full variable domain, rest sourced from reference TRBV2 and TRBJ2-1, is EPEVTQTPSHQVTQMGQEVILRCVPISNHLYFYWYRQILGQKVEFLVSFYNNEISEKSEIFDDQFSVERPDGSNFTLKIRSTKLEDSAMYFCASSGLAGNPYNEQFFGPGTRLTVL.

The chain links TRBV10-1 to TRBJ2-7, with D possibly called TRBD1 or TRBD2 (5 bases each). The CDR3 has 14 amino acids. Deletions cut 5 bases from V and 0 bases from J, with 11 bases between. Germline V CDR1 and CDR2: WNHNN, SYGVQD (reference sequence). The CDR3 reads CASSPAGTSYEQYF. In DNA, the CDR3 is TGCGCCAGCAGTCCGGCAGGGACCTCCTACGAGCAGTACTTC.

This sequence joins TRBV4-3 and TRBJ2-7; 8 bases are a match to TRBD2. Trimming at V came to 1 base and at J to 2 bases, leaving 4 bases not matched to a gene. This CDR3 contains 15 residues. CDR1 and CDR2 (germline): LGHNA, YSLEER. CDR3 sequence: CASSQVISGTYEQYF. CDR3 coding DNA: TGCGCCAGCAGCCAAGTAATTAGCGGGACCTACGAGCAGTACTTC.

This sequence joins TRBV2 and TRBJ2-7; a weak D match, TRBD1 (7 bases). V was cut by 3 bases and J by 4 bases, with 19 bases left in between. CDR1 SNHLY and CDR2 FYNNEI come from the germline V gene. The CDR3 consists of 16 residues. The chain's CDR3 is CASSDPRDRLGYEQYF. CDR3 nucleotide sequence: TGTGCCAGCAGTGATCCCCGGGACAGACTAGGATACGAGCAGTACTTC. Combining the CDR3 with reference TRBV2 and TRBJ2-7 gives the whole variable domain EPEVTQTPSHQVTQMGQEVILRCVPISNHLYFYWYRQILGQKVEFLVSFYNNEISEKSEIFDDQFSVERPDGSNFTLKIRSTKLEDSAMYFCASSDPRDRLGYEQYFGPGTRLTVT.

The rearrangement uses TRBV19 and TRBJ1-5; D possibly corresponds to TRBD1 (6 bases). CDR1 and CDR2 (germline): LNHDA, SQIVND (reference sequence). The CDR3 runs 16 residues. V lost 5 bases, J lost 0 bases, and 14 bases lay in between. CDR3 nucleotides: TGTGCCAGTAGTGCGCCCCGGACAGCTAGCAATCAGCCCCAGCATTTT. This gives the protein CASSAPRTASNQPQHF.

This clone was observed once. V gene TRBV7-9 combines with J gene TRBJ2-7, with no clear D. The germline V gene encodes CDR1 SEHNR and CDR2 FQNEAQ (reference sequence). The V gene lost 4 bases and the J gene lost 3 bases, with 10 bases spanning the gap. CDR3 length: 13 residues. The CDR3 sequence is CASSSAGVYEQYF. CDR3 nucleotides: TGTGCCAGCAGCTCCGCAGGAGTCTACGAGCAGTACTTC. Variable domain in full (rest from reference TRBV7-9 and TRBJ2-7): DTGVSQNPRHKITKRGQNVTFRCDPISEHNRLYWYRQTLGQGPEFLTYFQNEAQLEKSRLLSDRFSAERPKGSFSTLEIQRTEQGDSAMYLCASSSAGVYEQYFGPGTRLTVT.

The V and J genes are TRBV6-1 and TRBJ2-7; a possible D gene is TRBD1 (6 bases). Germline CDR1 MNHNS, CDR2 SASEGT. V was trimmed by 6 bases and J by 0 bases, leaving 15 bases between them. This CDR3 comprises 15 residues. CDR3 amino acids: CASRTGQNPSYEQYF. In DNA form, the CDR3 reads TGTGCCAGCAGAACAGGACAGAATCCCTCCTACGAGCAGTACTTC.

The J gene is TRBJ2-3, the V gene TRBV7-2; 8 positions match TRBD2. This CDR3 contains 17 residues. Germline V gene lookup returns CDR1 SGHTA and CDR2 FQGNSA. V was clipped by 0 bases and J by 9 bases; unmatched bases: 14. The CDR3 coding sequence is TGTGCCAGCAGCTTAGCGCCCACGGGAGGGCCGTTCGACACGCAGTATTTT. It codes for CASSLAPTGGPFDTQYF. Full variable domain (outside the CDR3, taken from reference TRBV7-2 and TRBJ2-3): GAGVSQSPSNKVTEKGKDVELRCDPISGHTALYWYRQSLGQGLEFLIYFQGNSAPDKSGLPSDRFSAERTGGSVSTLTIQRTQQEDSAVYLCASSLAPTGGPFDTQYFGPGTRLTVL.

CDR3 in amino acids: CASSTGPPDSYEQYF. As DNA, the CDR3 is TGTGCCAGCAGCACTGGTCCTCCGGACTCCTACGAGCAGTACTTC. The chain links TRBV6-5 to TRBJ2-7; D is undetermined. Looked up from germline, CDR1 is MNHEY and CDR2 is SVGAGI. This CDR3 has 15 residues. The V end was cut by 6 bases, the J end by 0 bases, with 15 bases between.

The chain combines TRBV7-8 with TRBJ1-1; a possible D gene is TRBD1 (5 bases). The CDR3 has 14 amino acids. The V and J ends lost 5 bases and 6 bases respectively, with 16 bases between them. Looked up from germline, CDR1 is SGHVS and CDR2 is FQNEAQ. The CDR3 nucleotides are TGTGCCAGCAGCCTCAACAGGCTCGGGGCTGAAGCTTTCTTT. It yields the protein CASSLNRLGAEAFF.